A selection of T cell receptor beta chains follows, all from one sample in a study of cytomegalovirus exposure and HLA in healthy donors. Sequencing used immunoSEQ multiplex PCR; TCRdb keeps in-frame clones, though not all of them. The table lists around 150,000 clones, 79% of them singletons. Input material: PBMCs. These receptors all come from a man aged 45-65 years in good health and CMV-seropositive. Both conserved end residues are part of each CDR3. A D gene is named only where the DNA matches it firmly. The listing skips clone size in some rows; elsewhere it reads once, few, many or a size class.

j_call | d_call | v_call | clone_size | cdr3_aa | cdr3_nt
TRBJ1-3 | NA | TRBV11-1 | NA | CASSTSPRAGNTIYF | TGTGCCAGCAGCACCTCGCCCAGGGCTGGAAACACCATATATTTT
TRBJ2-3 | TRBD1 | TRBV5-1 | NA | CASSLVSGGTDTQYF | TGCGCCAGCAGCTTGGTCTCAGGGGGAACAGATACGCAGTATTTT
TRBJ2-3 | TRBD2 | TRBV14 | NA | CASSHPLAGVDTQYF | TGTGCCAGCAGCCACCCACTAGCGGGAGTAGATACGCAGTATTTT
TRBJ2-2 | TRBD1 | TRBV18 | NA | CASSPPTGGTGELFF | TGTGCCAGCTCACCACCGACAGGGGGGACCGGGGAGCTGTTTTTT
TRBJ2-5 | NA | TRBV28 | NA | CASNHATGGEETQYF | TGTGCCAGCAACCACGCAACAGGGGGGGAAGAGACCCAGTACTTC
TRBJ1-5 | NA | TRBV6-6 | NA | CASTEQGSSRPQHF | TGTGCCAGCACCGAACAGGGTTCCTCGAGGCCCCAGCATTTT
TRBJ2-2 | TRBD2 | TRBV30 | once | CAWRNSGRAPGELFF | TGTGCCTGGAGGAACAGCGGGAGGGCCCCCGGGGAGCTGTTTTTT
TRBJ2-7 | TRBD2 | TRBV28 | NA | CASSLFRASGRHSSYEQYF | TGTGCCAGCAGTTTATTTAGGGCTAGCGGGAGGCACAGCTCCTACGAGCAGTACTTC
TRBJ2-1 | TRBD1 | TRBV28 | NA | CASSGQGASPRPKEQFF | TGTGCCAGCAGTGGACAGGGTGCGTCACCCAGGCCAAAAGAGCAGTTCTTC
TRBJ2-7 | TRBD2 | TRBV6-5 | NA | CASSSSGRNEQYF | TGTGCCAGCAGTTCAAGCGGGAGGAACGAGCAGTACTTC
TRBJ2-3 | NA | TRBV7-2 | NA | CASSRRSGPPTDTQYF | TGTGCCAGCAGCCGACGAAGCGGACCCCCCACAGATACGCAGTATTTT
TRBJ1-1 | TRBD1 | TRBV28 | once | CASSRPGQSMNTEAFF | TGTGCCAGCAGCCGCCCGGGACAGTCTATGAACACTGAAGCTTTCTTT
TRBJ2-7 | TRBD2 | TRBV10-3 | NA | CAISWGLAGGQTYEQYF | TGTGCCATCAGTTGGGGACTAGCGGGAGGCCAAACCTACGAGCAGTACTTC
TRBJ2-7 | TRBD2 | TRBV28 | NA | CASSSSGSSYEQYF | TGTGCCAGCAGCTCTAGCGGGAGCTCGTACGAGCAGTACTTC
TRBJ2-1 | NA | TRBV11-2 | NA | CASSLNQKEQFF | TGTGCCAGCAGCTTGAACCAGAAAGAGCAGTTCTTC
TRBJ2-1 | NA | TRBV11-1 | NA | CASSTANGGNEQFF | TGTGCCAGCAGTACGGCCAACGGCGGCAATGAGCAGTTCTTC
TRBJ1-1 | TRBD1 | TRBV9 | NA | CASSLSGTGGSEAFF | TGTGCCAGCAGCTTATCCGGGACAGGGGGCTCTGAAGCTTTCTTT
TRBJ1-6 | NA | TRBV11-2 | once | CASSLNSPLHF | TGTGCCAGCAGCCTAAATTCACCCCTCCACTTT
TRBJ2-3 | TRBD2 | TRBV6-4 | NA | CASSGGRASTDTQYF | TGTGCCAGCAGTGGAGGGAGGGCCAGCACAGATACGCAGTATTTT
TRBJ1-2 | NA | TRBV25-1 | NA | CASSEVGNYGYTF | TGTGCCAGCAGTGAAGTCGGTAACTATGGCTACACCTTC
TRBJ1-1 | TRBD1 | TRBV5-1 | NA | CASSLGGQGYTEAFF | TGCGCCAGCAGCTTGGGTGGACAGGGTTACACTGAAGCTTTCTTT
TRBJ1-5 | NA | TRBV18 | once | CASSPPTGGYSNQPQHF | TGTGCCAGCTCACCACCGACGGGGGGTTATAGCAATCAGCCCCAGCATTTT
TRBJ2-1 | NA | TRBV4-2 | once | CASSQDSSGGDEQFF | TGTGCCAGCAGCCAAGATTCGAGCGGAGGGGATGAGCAGTTCTTC
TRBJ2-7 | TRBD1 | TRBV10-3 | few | CAISHSGQGSEQYF | TGTGCCATCAGCCATTCGGGACAGGGCTCCGAGCAGTACTTC
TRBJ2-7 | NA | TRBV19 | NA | CASSIAETVPYEQYF | TGTGCCAGTAGTATAGCCGAGACTGTACCCTACGAGCAGTACTTC
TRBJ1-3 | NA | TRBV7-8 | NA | CASSLRGQRSSGNTIYF | TGTGCCAGCAGCTTAAGAGGCCAGCGAAGCTCTGGAAACACCATATATTTT
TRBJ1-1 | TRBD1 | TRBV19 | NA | CASMSGGRLNTEAFF | TGTGCCAGTATGTCAGGGGGGCGGTTGAATACTGAAGCTTTCTTT
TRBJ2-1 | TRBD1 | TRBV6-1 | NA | CASRDRLLYNEQFF | TGTGCCAGCAGGGACAGGCTACTTTACAATGAGCAGTTCTTC
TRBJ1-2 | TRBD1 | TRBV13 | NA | CASSPLDRVGQLYGYTF | TGTGCCAGCAGCCCATTAGACAGGGTGGGTCAGCTCTATGGCTACACCTTC
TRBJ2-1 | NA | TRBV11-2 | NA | CASRRLAGRNEQFF | TGTGCCAGCAGACGTTTGGCGGGGCGGAATGAGCAGTTCTTC
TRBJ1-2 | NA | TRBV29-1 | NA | CSVEEGGYRNYGYTF | TGCAGCGTTGAGGAGGGCGGTTATCGGAACTATGGCTACACCTTC
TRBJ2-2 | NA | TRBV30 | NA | CAWSVLKVGGMNTGELFF | TGTGCCTGGAGTGTACTAAAAGTGGGCGGGATGAACACCGGGGAGCTGTTTTTT
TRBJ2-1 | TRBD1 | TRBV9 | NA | CASSLSTGVNEQFF | TGTGCCAGCAGCTTGTCGACAGGGGTCAATGAGCAGTTCTTC
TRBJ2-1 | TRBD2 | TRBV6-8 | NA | CASSFSGKPYNEQFF | TGTGCCAGCAGTTTTAGCGGGAAGCCCTACAATGAGCAGTTCTTC
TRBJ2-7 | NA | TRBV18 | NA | CASSPPKQAPYEQYF | TGTGCCAGCTCACCACCGAAACAGGCACCCTACGAGCAGTACTTC
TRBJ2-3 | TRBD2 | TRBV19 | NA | CASSIASGIFTDTQYF | TGTGCCAGTAGTATCGCTAGCGGGATCTTTACAGATACGCAGTATTTT
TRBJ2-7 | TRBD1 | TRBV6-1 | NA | CASIPSGTGFGEQYF | TGTGCCAGTATCCCAAGTGGGACAGGGTTTGGCGAGCAGTACTTC
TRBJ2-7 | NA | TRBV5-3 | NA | CARSYPLGRAGYEQYF | TGTGCCAGAAGCTACCCGCTGGGCAGGGCTGGATACGAGCAGTACTTC
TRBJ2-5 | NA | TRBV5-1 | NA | CASRTTTHQETQYF | TGCGCCAGCAGGACCACTACCCACCAAGAGACCCAGTACTTC
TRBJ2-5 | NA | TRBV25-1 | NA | CASSDLGGQETQYF | TGTGCCAGCAGTGATCTGGGGGGTCAAGAGACCCAGTACTTC
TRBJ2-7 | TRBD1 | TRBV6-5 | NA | CASSPDRAYEQYF | TGTGCCAGCAGCCCCGACAGGGCCTACGAGCAGTACTTC
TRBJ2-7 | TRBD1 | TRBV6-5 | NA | CASSLAGTGYYEQYF | TGTGCCAGCAGTCTGGCCGGGACAGGGTACTACGAGCAGTACTTC
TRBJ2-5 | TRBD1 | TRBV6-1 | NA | CASSQDRQETQYF | TGTGCCAGCAGTCAGGACAGGCAAGAGACCCAGTACTTC
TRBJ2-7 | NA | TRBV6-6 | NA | CASSYRTGKGTHEQYF | TGTGCCAGCAGTTACCGAACAGGGAAGGGAACCCACGAGCAGTACTTC
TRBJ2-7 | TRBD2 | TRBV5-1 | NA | CASSQSVGRDEQYF | TGCGCCAGCAGCCAATCCGTGGGGAGGGACGAGCAGTACTTC
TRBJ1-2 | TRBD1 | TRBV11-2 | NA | CASSPLDREFGYTF | TGTGCCAGCAGCCCACTGGACAGGGAGTTTGGCTACACCTTC
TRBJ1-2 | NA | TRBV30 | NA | CAWSPGEGYTF | TGTGCCTGGAGTCCAGGGGAAGGCTACACCTTC
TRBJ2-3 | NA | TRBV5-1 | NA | CASSFGSDTQYF | TGCGCCAGCAGCTTCGGGTCAGATACGCAGTATTTT
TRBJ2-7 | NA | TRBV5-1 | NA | CASSLGQAVYEQYF | TGCGCCAGCAGCTTGGGGCAGGCAGTCTACGAGCAGTACTTC
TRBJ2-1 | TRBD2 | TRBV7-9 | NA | CASSLAGGNNEQFF | TGTGCCAGCAGCTTGGCGGGAGGCAACAATGAGCAGTTCTTC
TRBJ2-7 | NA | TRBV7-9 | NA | CASSPWRASYEQYF | TGTGCCAGCAGCCCCTGGAGGGCGTCGTACGAGCAGTACTTC
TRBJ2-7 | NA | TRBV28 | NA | CASSPRQEDRTYEQYF | TGTGCCAGCAGTCCACGCCAGGAGGACAGAACCTACGAGCAGTACTTC
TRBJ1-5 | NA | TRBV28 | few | CASGRVRQPQHF | TGTGCCTCAGGGAGGGTTCGGCAGCCCCAGCATTTT
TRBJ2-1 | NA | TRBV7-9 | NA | CASTPERGVWNEQFF | TGTGCCAGCACCCCGGAAAGGGGCGTATGGAATGAGCAGTTCTTC
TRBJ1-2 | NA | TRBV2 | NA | CASLMAGVVGYTF | TGTGCCAGCCTAATGGCAGGGGTGGTTGGCTACACCTTC